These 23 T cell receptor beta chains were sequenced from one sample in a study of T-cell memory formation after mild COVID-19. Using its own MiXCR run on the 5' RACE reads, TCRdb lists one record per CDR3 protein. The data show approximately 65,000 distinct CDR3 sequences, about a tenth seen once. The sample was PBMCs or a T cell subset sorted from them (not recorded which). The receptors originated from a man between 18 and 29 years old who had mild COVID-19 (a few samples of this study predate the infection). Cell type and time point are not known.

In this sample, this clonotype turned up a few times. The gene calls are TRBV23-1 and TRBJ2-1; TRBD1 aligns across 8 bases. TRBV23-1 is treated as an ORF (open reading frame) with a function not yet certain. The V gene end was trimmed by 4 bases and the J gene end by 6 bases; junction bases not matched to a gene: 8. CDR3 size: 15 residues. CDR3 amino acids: CASSPGQGPSNEQFF. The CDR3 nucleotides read TGCGCCAGCAGTCCTGGACAGGGACCGTCCAATGAGCAGTTCTTC.

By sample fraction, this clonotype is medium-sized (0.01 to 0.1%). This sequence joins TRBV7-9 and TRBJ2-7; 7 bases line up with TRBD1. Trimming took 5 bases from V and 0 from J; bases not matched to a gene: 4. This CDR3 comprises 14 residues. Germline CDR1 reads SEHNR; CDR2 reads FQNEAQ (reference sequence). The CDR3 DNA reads TGTGCCAGCAGCCTACAGGGGAGCTCCTACGAGCAGTACTTC. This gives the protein CASSLQGSSYEQYF.

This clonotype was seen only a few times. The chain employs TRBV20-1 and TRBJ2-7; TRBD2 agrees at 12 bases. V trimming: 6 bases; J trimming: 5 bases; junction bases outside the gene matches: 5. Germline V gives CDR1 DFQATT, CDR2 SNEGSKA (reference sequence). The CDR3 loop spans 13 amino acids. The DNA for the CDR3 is TGCAGTGCGGGTGCTAGCGGGAGGGACGAGCAGTACTTC. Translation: CSAGASGRDEQYF.

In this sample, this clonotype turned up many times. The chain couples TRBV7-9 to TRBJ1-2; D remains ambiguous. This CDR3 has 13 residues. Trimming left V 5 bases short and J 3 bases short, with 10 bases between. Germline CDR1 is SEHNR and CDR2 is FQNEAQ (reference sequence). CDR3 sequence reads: CASSRGPHYGYTF. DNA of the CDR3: TGTGCCAGCAGCCGCGGGCCCCACTATGGCTACACCTTC.

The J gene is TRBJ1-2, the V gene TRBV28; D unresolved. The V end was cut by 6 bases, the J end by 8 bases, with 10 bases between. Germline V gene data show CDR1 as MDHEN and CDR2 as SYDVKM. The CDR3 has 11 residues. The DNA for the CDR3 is TGTGCCAGCAGCATGACCAGGGGCTACACCTTC. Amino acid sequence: CASSMTRGYTF.

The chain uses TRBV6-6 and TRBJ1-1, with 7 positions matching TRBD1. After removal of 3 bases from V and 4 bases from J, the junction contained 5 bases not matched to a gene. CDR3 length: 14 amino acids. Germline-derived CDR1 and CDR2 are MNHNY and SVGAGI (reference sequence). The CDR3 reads CASSYQGGGTEAFF. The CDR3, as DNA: TGTGCCAGCAGTTATCAGGGGGGAGGCACTGAAGCTTTCTTT.

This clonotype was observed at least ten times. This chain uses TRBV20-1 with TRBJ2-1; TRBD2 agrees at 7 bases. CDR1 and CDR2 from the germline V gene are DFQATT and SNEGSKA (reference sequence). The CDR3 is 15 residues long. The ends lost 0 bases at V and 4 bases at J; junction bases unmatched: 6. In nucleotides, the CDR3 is TGCAGTGCTAGAGATTCTAGCGGAGCATACAATGAGCAGTTCTTC. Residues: CSARDSSGAYNEQFF.

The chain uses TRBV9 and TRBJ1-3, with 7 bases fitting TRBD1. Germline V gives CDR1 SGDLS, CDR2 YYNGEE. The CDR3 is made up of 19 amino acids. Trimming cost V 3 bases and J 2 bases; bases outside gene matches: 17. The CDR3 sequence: CASSARQGAGTDAGNTIYF. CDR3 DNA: TGTGCCAGCAGCGCCCGACAGGGTGCAGGGACGGATGCTGGAAACACCATATATTTT.

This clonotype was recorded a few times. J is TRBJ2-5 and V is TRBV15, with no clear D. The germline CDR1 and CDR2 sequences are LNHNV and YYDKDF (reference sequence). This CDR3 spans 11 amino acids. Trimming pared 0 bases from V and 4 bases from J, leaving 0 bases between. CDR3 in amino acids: CATSREETQYF. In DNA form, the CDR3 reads TGTGCCACCAGCAGAGAAGAGACCCAGTACTTC.

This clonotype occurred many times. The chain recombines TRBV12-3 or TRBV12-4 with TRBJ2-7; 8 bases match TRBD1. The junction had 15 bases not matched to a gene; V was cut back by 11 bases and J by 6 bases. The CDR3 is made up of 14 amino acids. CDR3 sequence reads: CAVQGASSDSEQYF. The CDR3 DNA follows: TGTGCCGTGCAGGGGGCGAGTTCCGACTCCGAGCAGTACTTC.

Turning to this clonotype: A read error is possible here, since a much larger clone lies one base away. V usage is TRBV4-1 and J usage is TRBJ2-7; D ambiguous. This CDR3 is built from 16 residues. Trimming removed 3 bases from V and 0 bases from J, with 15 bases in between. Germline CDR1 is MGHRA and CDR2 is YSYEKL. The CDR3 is CASSHFPRWSSYEQYF. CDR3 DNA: TGCGCCAGCAGCCATTTCCCCAGGTGGAGCTCCTACGAGCAGTACTTC.

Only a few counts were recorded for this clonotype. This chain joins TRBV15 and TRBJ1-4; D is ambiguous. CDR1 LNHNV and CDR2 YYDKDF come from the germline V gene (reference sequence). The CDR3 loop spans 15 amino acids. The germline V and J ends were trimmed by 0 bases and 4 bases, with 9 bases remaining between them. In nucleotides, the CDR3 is TGTGCCACCAGCAGAGAAGTGCGAGGTAATGAAAAACTGTTTTTT. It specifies CATSREVRGNEKLFF. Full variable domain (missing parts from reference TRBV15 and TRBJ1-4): DAMVIQNPRYQVTQFGKPVTLSCSQTLNHNVMYWYQQKSSQAPKLLFHYYDKDFNNEADTPDNFQSRRPNTSFCFLDIRSPGLGDTAMYLCATSREVRGNEKLFFGSGTQLSVL.

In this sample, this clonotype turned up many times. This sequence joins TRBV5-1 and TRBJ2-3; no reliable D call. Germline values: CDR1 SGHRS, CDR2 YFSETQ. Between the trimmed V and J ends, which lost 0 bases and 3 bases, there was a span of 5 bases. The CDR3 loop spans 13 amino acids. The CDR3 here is CASSLGPTDTQYF. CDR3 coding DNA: TGCGCCAGCAGCTTGGGGCCGACAGATACGCAGTATTTT.

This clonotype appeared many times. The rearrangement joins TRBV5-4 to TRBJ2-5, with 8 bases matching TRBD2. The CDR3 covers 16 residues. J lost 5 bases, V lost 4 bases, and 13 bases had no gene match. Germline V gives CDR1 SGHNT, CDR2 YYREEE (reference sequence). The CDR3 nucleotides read TGTGCCAGCAGCCCCCGGGGGGGGCAAAGCAGGGAGACCCAGTACTTC. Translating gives CASSPRGGQSRETQYF. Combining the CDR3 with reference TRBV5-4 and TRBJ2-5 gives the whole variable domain ETGVTQSPTHLIKTRGQQVTLRCSSQSGHNTVSWYQQALGQGPQFIFQYYREEENGRGNFPPRFSGLQFPNYSSELNVNALELDDSALYLCASSPRGGQSRETQYFGPGTRLLVL.

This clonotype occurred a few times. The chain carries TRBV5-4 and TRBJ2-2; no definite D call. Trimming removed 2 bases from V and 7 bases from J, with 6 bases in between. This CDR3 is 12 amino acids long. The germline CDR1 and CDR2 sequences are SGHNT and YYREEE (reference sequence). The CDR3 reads CASSFEDGELFF. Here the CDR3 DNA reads TGTGCCAGCAGCTTCGAGGACGGGGAGCTGTTTTTT. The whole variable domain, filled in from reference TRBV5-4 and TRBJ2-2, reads ETGVTQSPTHLIKTRGQQVTLRCSSQSGHNTVSWYQQALGQGPQFIFQYYREEENGRGNFPPRFSGLQFPNYSSELNVNALELDDSALYLCASSFEDGELFFGEGSRLTVL.

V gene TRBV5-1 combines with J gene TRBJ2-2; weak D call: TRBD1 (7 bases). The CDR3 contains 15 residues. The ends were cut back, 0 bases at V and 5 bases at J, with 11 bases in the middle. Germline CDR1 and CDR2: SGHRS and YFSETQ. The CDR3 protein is CASSLASGGTGELFF. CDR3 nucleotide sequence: TGCGCCAGCAGCTTGGCCTCAGGGGGGACCGGGGAGCTGTTTTTT.

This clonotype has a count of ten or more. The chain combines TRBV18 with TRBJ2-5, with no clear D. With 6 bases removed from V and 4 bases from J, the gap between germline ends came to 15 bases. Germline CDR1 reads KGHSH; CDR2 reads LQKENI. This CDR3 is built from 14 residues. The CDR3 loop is CASSDPRVGETQYF. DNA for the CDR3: TGTGCCAGCTCCGACCCGCGAGTTGGAGAGACCCAGTACTTC.

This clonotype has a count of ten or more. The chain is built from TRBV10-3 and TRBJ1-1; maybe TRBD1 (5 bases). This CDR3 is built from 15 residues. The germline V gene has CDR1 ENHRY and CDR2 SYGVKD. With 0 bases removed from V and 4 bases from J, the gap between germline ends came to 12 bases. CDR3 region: CAISESGARGTEAFF. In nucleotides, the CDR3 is TGTGCCATCAGTGAGTCAGGGGCAAGGGGCACTGAAGCTTTCTTT.

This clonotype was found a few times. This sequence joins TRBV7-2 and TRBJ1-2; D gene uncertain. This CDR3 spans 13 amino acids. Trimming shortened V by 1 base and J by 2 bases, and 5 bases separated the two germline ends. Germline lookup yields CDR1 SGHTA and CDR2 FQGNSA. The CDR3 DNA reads TGTGCCAGCAGCTTAGTGGCCAACTATGGCTACACCTTC. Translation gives CASSLVANYGYTF.

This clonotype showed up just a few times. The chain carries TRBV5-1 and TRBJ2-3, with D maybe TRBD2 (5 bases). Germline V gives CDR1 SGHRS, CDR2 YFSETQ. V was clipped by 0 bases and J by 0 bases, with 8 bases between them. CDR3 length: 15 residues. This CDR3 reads CASSLVGRSTDTQYF. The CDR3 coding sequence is TGCGCCAGCAGCTTGGTTGGGAGAAGCACAGATACGCAGTATTTT.

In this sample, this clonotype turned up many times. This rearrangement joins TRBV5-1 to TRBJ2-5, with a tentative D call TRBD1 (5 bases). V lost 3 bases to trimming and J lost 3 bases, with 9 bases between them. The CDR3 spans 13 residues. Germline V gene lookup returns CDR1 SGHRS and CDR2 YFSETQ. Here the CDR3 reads CASSSDKEETQYF. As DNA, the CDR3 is TGCGCCAGCAGCTCGGACAAAGAAGAGACCCAGTACTTC.

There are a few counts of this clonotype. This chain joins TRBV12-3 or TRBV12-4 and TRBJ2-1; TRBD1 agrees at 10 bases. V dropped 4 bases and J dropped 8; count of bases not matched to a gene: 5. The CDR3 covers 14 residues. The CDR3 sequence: CASSWRQGAYEQFF. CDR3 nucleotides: TGTGCCAGCAGTTGGCGACAGGGGGCCTATGAGCAGTTCTTC.

CDR3 DNA: TGTGCCAGCTCACCACGGGCAGTACGAGGTTACGAGCAGTACTTC. Protein product: CASSPRAVRGYEQYF. The genes are TRBV18 and TRBJ2-7; no clear D. The CDR3 is made up of 15 amino acids. Trimming shortened V by 1 base and J by 4 bases, and 14 bases separated the two germline ends. CDR1 and CDR2 from the germline V gene are KGHSH and LQKENI. Full variable domain (rest looked up from reference TRBV18 and TRBJ2-7): NAGVMQNPRHLVRRRGQEARLRCSPMKGHSHVYWYRQLPEEGLKFMVYLQKENIIDESGMPKERFSAEFPKEGPSILRIQQVVRGDSAAYFCASSPRAVRGYEQYFGPGTRLTVT.